The clone carrying this TCR beta chain was seen many times. Its antigen remains unidentified. Each CDR3 protein gets one entry after TCRdb re-called the reads with MiXCR. The table lists approximately 730,000 distinct CDR3 sequences, around 30% of them singletons. The sample is drawn from a study of T cell repertoires in cytomegalovirus infection. Study-wide context: Both a matching HLA type and CMV infection were indicated by public TCR beta signatures. Study outcomes and limitations: Of the TCR beta families, the public ones yielded a cumulative frequency that identified carriers of CMV plus the relevant HLA.

This CDR3 has 14 amino acids. The V gene end was trimmed by 6 bases and the J gene end by 7 bases; junction bases not matched to a gene: 11. Germline V CDR1 and CDR2: MNHEY, SVGEGT. The chain couples TRBV6-2 or TRBV6-3 to TRBJ2-7, with 8 bases lining up with TRBD1. This clonotype was sampled from a human donor in good health (CMV status not recorded). Some clones in this sample may be carry-over from other donors' samples. The starting material was cultured PBMCs, obtained from culture after CMV antigen stimulation. CDR3 loop: CASRGSGTGVEQYF. CDR3 sequence (DNA): TGTGCCAGCAGGGGATCCGGGACAGGCGTGGAGCAGTACTTC.